The sequence of this T cell receptor beta chain was determined in a study of T cell responses to AZD1222 COVID-19 vaccine. Study-wide points: Among AZD1222 vaccinees, only six or seven were seropositive at baseline. Donors were chiefly white British, with a greater number of females, and clonal diversity was perhaps underestimated.

Clones were read by immunoSEQ multiplex PCR, and TCRdb kept only the in-frame ones, dropping some. This table has approximately 120,000 clones, 88% appearing once. V was trimmed by 5 bases and J by 0 bases, leaving 6 bases between them. This CDR3 spans 13 amino acids. Germline values: CDR1 SGHNT, CDR2 YYREEE (reference sequence). Comments on this clone: Its matching antigen is unknown.

This material consisted of peripheral blood, taken on day 0 of MenACWY control vaccination. The receptor was isolated from an adult in good health. The chain employs TRBV5-4 and TRBJ1-3, with D perhaps TRBD1 (5 bases). DNA for the CDR3: TGTGCCAGCAGGGGGGACTCTGGAAACACCATATATTTT. It codes for CASRGDSGNTIYF.